Reported below is one T cell receptor beta chain. Its specificity is not known. Germline V gene sequence: CDR1 SGHTA, CDR2 FQGTGA. The CDR3 is 14 residues long. Reanalyzing the 5' RACE reads, TCRdb keeps one entry per CDR3 protein, without DNA. The sample totals 350,000 to 500,000 distinct CDR3 sequences. This record comes from a study of T cells expressing NK-cell markers. As for the study in general: Seropositivity for HCMV was found in seven of the eight sequenced donors, with one seronegative. Study-level results: The HCMV specificity of the expanded NKG2C+ T cell clones stayed unresolved. As a fraction of CD8+ T cells, dominant NKG2C+ clonotypes reached about 1.0-7.5% in six donors. Also leading the CD3+CD56-NKG2C+ fraction in several donors were these clonotypes.

The TCR comes from a woman aged 18-70 years in good health. The chain links TRBV7-3 to TRBJ2-2; TCRdb names TRBD1, which stays unverified in the absence of DNA. The sample comprised blood T cells: a sorted CD56 or NKG2C T cell subset, CD4+ or CD8+ T cells, or bulk PBMC T cells (not recorded which). The CDR3: CASSAGPGIGELFF.